A selection of T cell receptor beta chains follows, all from one sample in a study of Graves' ophthalmopathy and Graves' hyperthyroidism. Using its own MiXCR run on the multiplex PCR reads, TCRdb lists one record per CDR3 protein. The sample gives just over 400,000 distinct CDR3 sequences, roughly 21% of which show up once; around 3.2% is in the top ten. Sequencing was performed on peripheral blood. The receptors were sampled from a woman aged 18-29 years with stable Graves' hyperthyroidism. Each CDR3 is given with its conserved first and last residue. The D gene is left open where the match is weak. A clone size is listed for some rows: how often the clone was seen (once, few, many), or a class if it is expanded.

CDR3 protein: CASRAKRQLYGYTF
CDR3 DNA: TGTGCCAGCAGGGCTAAGAGACAGCTCTATGGCTACACCTTC
D gene: .
clone size: many
J gene: TRBJ1-2
V gene: TRBV11-2

CDR3 protein: CASSQEWDTGREAFF
CDR3 DNA: TGCGCCAGCAGCCAAGAGTGGGACACAGGACGGGAAGCTTTCTTT
D gene: .
clone size: .
J gene: TRBJ1-1
V gene: TRBV4-1

CDR3 protein: CSAGAGTGINTIYF
CDR3 DNA: TGCAGTGCTGGAGCGGGGACAGGGATAAACACCATATATTTT
D gene: TRBD1
clone size: many
J gene: TRBJ1-3
V gene: TRBV20-1

CDR3 protein: CASSLGGQGANEQYF
CDR3 DNA: TGTGCCAGCAGCTTAGGAGGACAGGGGGCGAACGAGCAGTACTTC
D gene: TRBD1
clone size: many
J gene: TRBJ2-7
V gene: TRBV7-9

CDR3 protein: CASGQLNTEAFF
CDR3 DNA: TGTGCCAGCGGACAGCTGAACACTGAAGCTTTCTTT
D gene: .
clone size: many
J gene: TRBJ1-1
V gene: TRBV6-2/TRBV6-3

CDR3 protein: CSAATSGFASYEQYF
CDR3 DNA: TGCAGTGCCGCGACTAGCGGGTTCGCCTCCTACGAGCAGTACTTC
D gene: TRBD2
clone size: many
J gene: TRBJ2-7
V gene: TRBV20-1

CDR3 protein: CASSLSGGGLNTEAFF
CDR3 DNA: TGTGCCAGCAGTTTATCGGGAGGGGGTTTGAACACTGAAGCTTTCTTT
D gene: .
clone size: .
J gene: TRBJ1-1
V gene: TRBV28

CDR3 protein: CASSARLAVSIGELFF
CDR3 DNA: TGTGCCAGCAGCGCGCGACTAGCGGTCTCTATCGGGGAGCTGTTTTTT
D gene: TRBD2
clone size: .
J gene: TRBJ2-2
V gene: TRBV9

CDR3 protein: CASRFVGRKETQYF
CDR3 DNA: TGTGCCAGCCGATTTGTGGGACGGAAAGAGACCCAGTACTTC
D gene: .
clone size: .
J gene: TRBJ2-5
V gene: TRBV28

CDR3 protein: CASSPRQGWNTEAFF
CDR3 DNA: TGTGCCAGTAGCCCCAGGCAGGGCTGGAACACTGAAGCTTTCTTT
D gene: .
clone size: many
J gene: TRBJ1-1
V gene: TRBV19

CDR3 protein: CASSSDRGQPQHF
CDR3 DNA: TGTGCCAGCAGCTCCGACAGGGGTCAGCCCCAGCATTTT
D gene: TRBD1
clone size: many
J gene: TRBJ1-5
V gene: TRBV7-9

CDR3 protein: CAWSVGGWLNTEAFF
CDR3 DNA: TGTGCCTGGAGTGTAGGCGGTTGGCTGAACACTGAAGCTTTCTTT
D gene: .
clone size: few
J gene: TRBJ1-1
V gene: TRBV30